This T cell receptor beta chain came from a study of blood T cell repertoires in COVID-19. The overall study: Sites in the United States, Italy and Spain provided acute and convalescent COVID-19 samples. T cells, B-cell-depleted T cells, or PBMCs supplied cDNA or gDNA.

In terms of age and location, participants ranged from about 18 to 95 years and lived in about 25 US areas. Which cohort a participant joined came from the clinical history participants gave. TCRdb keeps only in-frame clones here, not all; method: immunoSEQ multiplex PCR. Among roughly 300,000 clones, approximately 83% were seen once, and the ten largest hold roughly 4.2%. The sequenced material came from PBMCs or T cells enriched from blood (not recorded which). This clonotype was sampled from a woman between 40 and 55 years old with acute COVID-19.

The CDR3 region has the DNA TGTGCCAGCAGCCCGAGGGGACAGAAGGGAAACACCATATATTTT. Translating it yields CASSPRGQKGNTIYF. V usage is TRBV11-2 and J usage is TRBJ1-3; 7 nucleotides line up with TRBD1. The CDR3 is made up of 15 amino acids. Losses at the gene ends were 5 bases for V and 4 bases for J; bases not matched to a gene: 8. Per the germline V gene, CDR1 is SGHAT and CDR2 is FQNNGV.